The present T cell receptor (beta chain) was sequenced within a study of response to subunit inactivated influenza vaccine. V shed 4 bases and J 3 bases; nucleotides not matched to a gene: 3. Germline lookup yields CDR1 SGHDT and CDR2 YYEEEE. This CDR3 has 14 residues. TCRdb processed the RT-PCR reads anew with MiXCR; each CDR3 protein has one entry. There are 500,000 or so distinct CDR3 sequences in the sample; 16% occur only once, and around 3% lies in the top ten. A remark on this clonotype: Its antigen is currently unknown.

Overall study findings and caveats: Few additional T cells are recruited per seasonal influenza vaccination, authors suggested.

The material sequenced was CD4+ T cells sorted from PBMCs, taken about 24 months after vaccination. The TCR comes from a man between 45 and 75 years old who received an inactivated influenza vaccine. The chain employs TRBV5-6 and TRBJ1-3, with TRBD1 matching over 8 bases. Here the CDR3 DNA reads TGTGCCAGCAGCCCAGGGGGCGGTGGAAACACCATATATTTT. It specifies CASSPGGGGNTIYF.